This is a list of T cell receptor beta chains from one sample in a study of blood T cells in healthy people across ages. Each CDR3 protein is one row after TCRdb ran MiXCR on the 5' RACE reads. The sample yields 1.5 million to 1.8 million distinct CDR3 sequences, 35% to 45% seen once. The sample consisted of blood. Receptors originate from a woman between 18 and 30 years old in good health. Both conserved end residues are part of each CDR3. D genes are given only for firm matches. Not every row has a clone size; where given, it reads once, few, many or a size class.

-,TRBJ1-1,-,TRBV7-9,CASSEGLRTEAFF,TGTGCCAGCAGCGAGGGGCTACGGACTGAAGCTTTCTTT
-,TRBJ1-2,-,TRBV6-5,CASSYYQGGYGYTF,TGTGCCAGCAGTTACTACCAGGGAGGATATGGCTACACCTTC
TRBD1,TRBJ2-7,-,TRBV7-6,CASSFKRGTGDSYEQYF,TGTGCCAGCAGCTTTAAAAGGGGGACAGGGGACTCCTACGAGCAGTACTTC
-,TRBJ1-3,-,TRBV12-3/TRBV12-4,CASSFIGGAGNTIYF,TGTGCCAGCAGTTTTATCGGGGGAGCGGGAAACACCATATATTTT
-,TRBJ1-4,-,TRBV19,CASSPRTASTNEKPFF,TGTGCCAGTAGTCCTCGGACAGCCTCAACTAATGAAAAACCGTTTTTT
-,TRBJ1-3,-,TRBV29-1,CSVEGLPGHGNTIYF,TGCAGCGTTGAGGGCCTCCCGGGACACGGAAACACAATATATTTT
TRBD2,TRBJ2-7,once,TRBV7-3,CASSQTSTHEQYF,TGTGCCAGCAGCCAGACTAGCACCCACGAGCAGTACTTC
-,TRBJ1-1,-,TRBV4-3,CASSHKKGEAFF,TGCGCCAGCAGCCACAAGAAGGGGGAAGCTTTCTTT
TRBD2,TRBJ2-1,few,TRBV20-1,CSARDYLAGVYNEQFF,TGCAGTGCTAGAGATTACCTAGCGGGAGTTTACAATGAGCAGTTCTTC
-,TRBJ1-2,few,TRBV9,CASSARTKPNYGYTF,TGTGCCAGCAGCGCTCGTACGAAACCTAACTATGGCTACACCTTC
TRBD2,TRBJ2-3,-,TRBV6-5,CDSSYPLSASGSTDTQYF,TGTGACAGCAGTTACCCCTTGTCGGCTAGCGGTAGCACAGATACGCAGTATTTT
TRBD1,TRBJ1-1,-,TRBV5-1,CASAKGAGVNTEAFF,TGCGCTAGCGCAAAGGGGGCTGGGGTGAACACTGAAGCTTTCTTT
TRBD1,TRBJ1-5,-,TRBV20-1,CSARDPGQGHQPQHF,TGCAGTGCTAGAGATCCCGGACAGGGACATCAGCCCCAGCATTTT
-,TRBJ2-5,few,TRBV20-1,CSARVVSKTQYF,TGCAGTGCTAGAGTAGTAAGCAAGACCCAGTACTTC
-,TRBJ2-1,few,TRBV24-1,CATSDSRAEQFF,TGTGCCACCAGTGATTCCCGAGCTGAGCAGTTCTTC
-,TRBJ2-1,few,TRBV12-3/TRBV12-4,CASSARGSGYNEQFF,TGTGCCAGCAGCGCCCGGGGTAGCGGATACAATGAGCAGTTCTTC
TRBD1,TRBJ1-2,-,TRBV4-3,CASSQDARGLNGYTF,TGCGCCAGCAGCCAAGACGCCAGGGGGCTGAATGGCTACACCTTC
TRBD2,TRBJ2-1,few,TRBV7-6,CASSSRDYPINEQFF,TGTGCCAGCAGCTCGCGGGACTACCCAATCAATGAGCAGTTCTTC
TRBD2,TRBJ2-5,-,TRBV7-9,CAAQTSGSSEYF,TGTGCCGCCCAGACTAGCGGGAGCAGCGAGTACTTC
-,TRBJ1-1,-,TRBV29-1,CSVVQGITEAFF,TGCAGCGTTGTACAGGGAATCACTGAAGCTTTCTTT
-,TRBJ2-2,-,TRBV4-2,CASSQERASGTGELFF,TGTGCCAGCAGCCAAGAACGAGCAAGCGGCACCGGGGAGCTGTTTTTT
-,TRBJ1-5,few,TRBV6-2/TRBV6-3,CASSQGLTQHF,TGTGCCAGCAGCCAGGGTTTGACCCAGCATTTT
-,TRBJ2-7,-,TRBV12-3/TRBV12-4,CASSRTKGYYNEQYF,TGTGCCAGCAGCCGGACTAAAGGGTATTACAATGAGCAGTACTTC
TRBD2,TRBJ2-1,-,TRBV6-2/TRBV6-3,CASRTSGRNNEQFF,TGTGCCAGCCGGACTAGCGGGCGGAACAATGAGCAGTTCTTC
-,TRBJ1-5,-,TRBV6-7,CASSYGTGQPQHF,TGTGCCAGCAGTTACGGTACAGGTCAGCCCCAGCATTTT
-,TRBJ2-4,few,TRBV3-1,CASAAGPRVIQYF,TGTGCCAGCGCGGCTGGGCCCCGGGTCATTCAGTACTTC
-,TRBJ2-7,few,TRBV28,CASSFSHSYEQYF,TGTGCCAGCAGTTTCTCTCACTCCTACGAGCAGTACTTC
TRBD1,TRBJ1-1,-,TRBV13,CASSSGQEKAFF,TGTGCCAGCAGCTCCGGACAGGAAAAAGCTTTCTTT
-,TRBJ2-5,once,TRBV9,CASSGSGVETQYF,TGTGCCAGCAGCGGCTCCGGGGTGGAGACCCAGTACTTC
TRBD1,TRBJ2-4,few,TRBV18,CASSSRTGTLAKNIQYF,TGTGCCAGCTCAAGTCGGACAGGGACACTAGCCAAAAACATTCAGTACTTC
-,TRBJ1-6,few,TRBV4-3,CASGTDSPLHF,TGCGCCAGCGGGACCGATTCACCCCTCCACTTT
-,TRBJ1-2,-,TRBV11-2,CASSPSSGSGYTF,TGTGCCAGCAGCCCTAGCTCAGGGTCTGGCTACACCTTC
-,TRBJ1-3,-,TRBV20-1,CSASQSTTGNTIYF,TGCAGTGCCAGTCAGAGTACGACTGGAAACACCATATATTTT
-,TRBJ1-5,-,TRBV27,CASSLRPPKSNQPQHF,TGTGCCAGCAGTTTAAGGCCACCGAAATCGAATCAGCCCCAGCATTTT
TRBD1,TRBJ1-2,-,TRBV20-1,CSAPGQGGGYTF,TGCAGTGCACCGGGACAGGGAGGCGGCTACACCTTC
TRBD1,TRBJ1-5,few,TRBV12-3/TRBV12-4,CASSFWGQGRQPQHF,TGTGCCAGCAGTTTTTGGGGACAGGGGCGTCAGCCCCAGCATTTT
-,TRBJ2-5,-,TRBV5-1,CASCLIGGASETQYF,TGCGCCAGCTGCCTAATTGGTGGGGCCTCGGAGACCCAGTACTTC
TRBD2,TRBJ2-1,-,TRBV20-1,CSARAGTSGRVDNEQFF,TGCAGTGCTAGAGCTGGGACTAGCGGGAGGGTGGATAATGAGCAGTTCTTC
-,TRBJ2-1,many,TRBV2,CASRRESHEQFF,TGTGCCAGCCGCAGGGAGAGCCATGAGCAGTTCTTC
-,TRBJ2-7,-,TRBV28,CASTQTATVYEQYF,TGTGCCAGCACTCAAACCGCGACAGTCTACGAGCAGTACTTC
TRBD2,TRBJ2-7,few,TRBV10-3,CAISEGLAGGYEQYF,TGTGCCATCAGTGAGGGACTAGCGGGAGGGTACGAGCAGTACTTC
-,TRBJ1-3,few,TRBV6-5,CASGDRSGNTIYF,TGTGCCAGCGGGGACCGTTCTGGAAACACCATATATTTT
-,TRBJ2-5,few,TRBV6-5,CASSYQTGLTETQYF,TGTGCCAGCAGTTACCAGACGGGACTCACAGAGACCCAGTACTTC
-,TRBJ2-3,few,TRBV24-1,CATSGRGRRTDTQYF,TGTGCCACCAGTGGACGGGGCAGGAGGACAGATACGCAGTATTTT
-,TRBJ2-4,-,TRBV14,CASSQEGLLAKNIQYF,TGTGCCAGCAGCCAAGAGGGCCTTCTAGCCAAAAACATTCAGTACTTC
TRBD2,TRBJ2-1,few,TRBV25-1,CASSEGLAGNNEQFF,TGTGCCAGCAGTGAAGGCCTAGCGGGGAACAATGAGCAGTTCTTC
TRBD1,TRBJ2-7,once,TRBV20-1,CSARDTWRQGIYEQYF,TGCAGTGCTAGAGATACGTGGAGACAGGGTATCTACGAGCAGTACTTC
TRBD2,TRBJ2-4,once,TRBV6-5,CASSVLAGGGHIQYF,TGTGCCAGCAGTGTATTAGCGGGGGGAGGACACATTCAGTACTTC
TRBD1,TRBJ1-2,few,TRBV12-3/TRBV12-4,CASRPQDREHGYTF,TGTGCCAGCAGACCCCAGGACAGGGAGCATGGCTACACCTTC
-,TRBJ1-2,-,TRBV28,CASSLTGSGGGYTF,TGTGCCAGCAGTCTGACGGGGTCCGGGGGTGGCTACACCTTC
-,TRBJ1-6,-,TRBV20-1,CSASKLGVDHSPLHF,TGCAGTGCTTCCAAGCTGGGGGTGGATCATTCACCCCTCCACTTT
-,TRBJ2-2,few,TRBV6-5,CASSYSGLPPGELFF,TGTGCCAGCAGTTACTCGGGGCTCCCCCCCGGGGAGCTGTTTTTT